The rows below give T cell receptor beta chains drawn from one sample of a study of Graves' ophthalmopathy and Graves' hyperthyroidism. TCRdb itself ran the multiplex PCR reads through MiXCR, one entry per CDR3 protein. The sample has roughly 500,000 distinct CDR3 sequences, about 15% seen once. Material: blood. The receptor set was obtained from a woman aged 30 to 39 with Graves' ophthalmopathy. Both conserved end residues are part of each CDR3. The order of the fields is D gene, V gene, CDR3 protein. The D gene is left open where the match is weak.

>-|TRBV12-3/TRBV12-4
CASSPISADRIDSPLHF
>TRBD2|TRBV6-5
CASSYSSGRAWRELFF
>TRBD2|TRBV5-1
CASSWLLAGGTYEQYF
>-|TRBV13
CASSWGPTPNTEAFF
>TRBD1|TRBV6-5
CASSWGQGSETQYF
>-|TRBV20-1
CSARAQDGYTF
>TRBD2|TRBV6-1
CASSVTSGGATDTQYF
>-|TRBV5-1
CASSSAMGTEAFF
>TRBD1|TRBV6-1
CASSEKTGELYYGYTF
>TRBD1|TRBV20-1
CSAKAGTGNSPLHF
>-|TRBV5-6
CASSLTLGPGRRMNTEAFF
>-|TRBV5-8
CASSLEVTHIGVLTF